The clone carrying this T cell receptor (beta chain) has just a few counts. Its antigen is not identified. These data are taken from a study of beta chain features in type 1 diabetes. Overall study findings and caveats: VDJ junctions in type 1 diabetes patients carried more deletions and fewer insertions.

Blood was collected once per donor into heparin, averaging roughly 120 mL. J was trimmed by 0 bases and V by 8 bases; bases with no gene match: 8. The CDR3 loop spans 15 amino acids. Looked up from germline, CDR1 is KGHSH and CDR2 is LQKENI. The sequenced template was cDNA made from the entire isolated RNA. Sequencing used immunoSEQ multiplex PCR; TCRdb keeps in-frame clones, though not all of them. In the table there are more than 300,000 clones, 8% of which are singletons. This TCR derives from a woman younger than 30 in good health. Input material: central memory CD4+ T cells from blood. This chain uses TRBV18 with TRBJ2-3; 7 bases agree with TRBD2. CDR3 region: CASRYSGSSTDTQYF. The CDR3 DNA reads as TGTGCCAGCCGTTATAGCGGGTCTAGCACAGATACGCAGTATTTT.